This paragraph covers one T cell receptor beta chain sequence. Its antigen is currently unknown. The CDR3 totals 15 residues. Germline-derived CDR1 and CDR2 are SEHNR and FQNEAQ (reference sequence). The V gene lost 5 bases and the J gene lost 3 bases, with 14 bases spanning the gap. Unique molecular identifiers were carried by the TCR beta cDNA libraries. From about 1 to 10 million T cells, hundreds of thousands of cDNA molecules were obtained. MiXCR was run by TCRdb on the PCR reads, yielding one entry per CDR3 protein. The table records a few hundred thousand distinct CDR3 sequences, approximately 46% of them present only once. The data belong to a study of post-analysis software for immune sequencing data. Background on the study: Multiple sclerosis in the patients followed relapsing-remitting, secondary progressive and progressive-relapsing courses. Notes on the study in general: TRBV5-6, TRBV5-1 and TRBV20-1 belonged to a set of roughly 5 TRBV segments that were more frequent in patients than controls. Among multiple sclerosis patients, normalized Chao1 diversity was significantly below that of controls. F measure clustering grouped samples strongly by preparation batch.

This chain uses TRBV7-9 with TRBJ2-1; TRBD2 is a possible D gene (6 bases). The clonotype comes from a girl aged 5-17 years with multiple sclerosis. Material for sequencing was blood. The CDR3 bases are TGTGCCAGCAGCCCTATCCAGGGACTCTACAATGAGCAGTTCTTC. It specifies CASSPIQGLYNEQFF. The entire variable domain, with the rest obtained from reference TRBV7-9 and TRBJ2-1, is as follows: DTGVSQNPRHKITKRGQNVTFRCDPISEHNRLYWYRQTLGQGPEFLTYFQNEAQLEKSRLLSDRFSAERPKGSFSTLEIQRTEQGDSAMYLCASSPIQGLYNEQFFGPGTRLTVL.